The 28 T cell receptor beta chains below were found in one sample sequenced in a study of T-cell reconstitution after alpha-beta-depleted transplantation in children. Preparing the TCRbeta library involved the use of unique molecular identifiers. TCRdb recomputed calls from the PCR reads with MiXCR, one row per CDR3 protein. The data hold about 610,000 distinct CDR3 sequences, with roughly a tenth observed a single time. This specimen was PBMCs from the stem cell graft donor, taken from the stem cell graft. These receptors were collected from a human donor who donated a stem cell graft to a child with acute myeloid leukemia.

This clonotype has just a few counts. The chain carries TRBV12-3 or TRBV12-4 and TRBJ2-2; D unclear. This CDR3 contains 15 residues. V shed 3 bases and J shed 8 bases, with 16 bases lying between them. The CDR3 region has the DNA TGTGCCAGCAGTTTCCTAGTCAACCGTCCAGGGGAGCTGTTTTTT. Amino acid sequence: CASSFLVNRPGELFF.

The chain has TRBV20-1 and TRBJ1-5; no firm D call. The length of the CDR3 is 12 residues. The germline V gene encodes CDR1 DFQATT and CDR2 SNEGSKA (reference sequence). The V end was cut by 5 bases, the J end by 4 bases, with 9 bases between. CDR3 amino acids: CSAVYPNQPQHF. The CDR3 DNA reads as TGCAGTGCTGTCTACCCTAATCAGCCCCAGCATTTT.

With regard to this clonotype: One junction end does not reproduce the germline sequence, and a read error may be involved. The V gene is TRBV15, the J gene TRBJ2-3; 10 nucleotides align to TRBD2. Germline V lookup: CDR1 LNHNV, CDR2 YYDKDF (reference sequence). This CDR3 region has 14 residues. CDR3 in DNA: TGTGCCGCCAGCAAGCGGGAGGGCGCAGATACGCAGTATTTT. Protein: CAASKREGADTQYF.

This clonotype was counted at least ten times. This chain links TRBV5-1 with TRBJ2-3, with 7 bases matching TRBD1. The CDR3 length is 13 residues. Germline assignment: CDR1 SGHRS and CDR2 YFSETQ. Germline trimming cut 4 bases from V and 1 base from J; bases unmatched to any gene: 0. The CDR3 nucleotides are TGCGCCAGCAGCGGACAGGGCACAGATACGCAGTATTTT. Its translation: CASSGQGTDTQYF.

This clonotype was observed a single time. The chain is built from TRBV29-1 and TRBJ2-7, with a tentative D call TRBD2 (6 bases). The V gene's germline CDR1 is SQVTM and CDR2 ANQGSEA. CDR3 length: 12 amino acids. The germline V and J ends were trimmed by 1 base and 6 bases, with 10 bases remaining between them. In DNA, the CDR3 is TGCAGCGTTGAAGTTGGAGGGGTCGAGCAGTACTTC. Amino acid sequence: CSVEVGGVEQYF.

The rearrangement joins TRBV6-1 to TRBJ2-5, with TRBD2 identical over 14 bases. The CDR3 runs to 16 residues. The germline CDR1 and CDR2 sequences are MNHNS and SASEGT. Unmatched junction bases numbered 8, after V lost 6 bases and J lost 5 bases. The DNA of the CDR3 is TGTGCCAGCAGCCGACTAGCGGGAGGGCCGTGGGAGACCCAGTACTTC. Amino acids: CASSRLAGGPWETQYF.

This clonotype was counted ten times or more. The chain recombines TRBV20-1 with TRBJ2-3, with 9 bases that match TRBD2. The CDR3 contains 13 residues. Germline trimming cut 7 bases from V and 3 bases from J; bases unmatched to any gene: 5. Germline V lookup: CDR1 DFQATT, CDR2 SNEGSKA (reference sequence). CDR3 sequence (DNA): TGCAGTGTAGCTAGCGGGACGACAGATACGCAGTATTTT. Its protein product is CSVASGTTDTQYF.

The chain uses TRBV29-1 and TRBJ2-7; possibly TRBD2 for D (5 bases). CDR3 length: 12 residues. The germline V gene has CDR1 SQVTM and CDR2 ANQGSEA. The germline V and J ends were trimmed by 5 bases and 0 bases, with 8 bases remaining between them. Here the CDR3 DNA reads TGCAGCGTTCGGGGTGCCTCCTACGAGCAGTACTTC. Translation: CSVRGASYEQYF.

V usage is TRBV6-1 and J usage is TRBJ1-2; D ambiguous. The CDR3 sequence is 14 residues long. CDR1 MNHNS and CDR2 SASEGT come from the germline V gene. V lost 7 bases and J 5 bases, leaving 17 bases between the germline ends. CDR3 sequence (DNA): TGTGCCAGCAAACGACGGCTGGACGGGTATGGCTACACCTTC. Amino acid sequence: CASKRRLDGYGYTF.

This clonotype was seen many times. The chain is built from TRBV12-3 or TRBV12-4 and TRBJ2-5, with D perhaps matching TRBD2 (5 bases). V was clipped by 5 bases and J by 4 bases, with 17 bases between them. CDR3 length: 15 amino acids. The CDR3 sequence: CASSVRLKGGETQYF. The CDR3 coding sequence is TGTGCCAGCAGTGTCCGACTGAAAGGAGGAGAGACCCAGTACTTC.

The chain joins TRBV19 to TRBJ1-4, with D uncertain. The CDR3 extends over 12 amino acids. The V end lost 6 bases, the J end lost 8 bases, and 10 bases lay between the germline ends. CDR1 is LNHDA and CDR2 is SQIVND in the germline V gene (reference sequence). The CDR3 protein is CASSGEDEKLFF. The CDR3 nucleotides are TGTGCCAGTAGCGGGGAGGACGAAAAACTGTTTTTT. Supplemented by reference TRBV19 and TRBJ1-4, the full variable domain reads DGGITQSPKYLFRKEGQNVTLSCEQNLNHDAMYWYRQDPGQGLRLIYYSQIVNDFQKGDIAEGYSVSREKKESFPLTVTSAQKNPTAFYLCASSGEDEKLFFGSGTQLSVL.

The gene calls are TRBV23-1 and TRBJ2-7; 7 nucleotides align to TRBD1. TRBV23-1 is reported as an ORF; its role is uncertain. The CDR3 sequence is 13 residues long. V was clipped by 8 bases and J by 8 bases; unmatched bases: 12. The CDR3 coding sequence is TGCGCCAGCCGAAAGACAGGGTATCTCAAGCAGTACTTC. This gives the protein CASRKTGYLKQYF.

This clonotype was observed a few times. The genes are TRBV3-1 and TRBJ1-1, with D perhaps matching TRBD1 (5 bases). This CDR3 comprises 13 residues. Germline V gene data show CDR1 as LGHDT and CDR2 as YNNKEL (reference sequence). Deletions cut 0 bases from V and 10 bases from J, with 12 bases between. The CDR3 nucleotides are TGTGCCAGCAGCCAAGAGGGGGTTACGTCAGCTTTCTTT. It is translated as CASSQEGVTSAFF.

This clonotype was detected a few times. This chain connects TRBV7-9 to TRBJ2-1; 8 bases match TRBD1. This CDR3 is 16 amino acids long. V gave up 0 bases and J gave up 0 bases; unmatched junction bases: 1. Germline CDR1 and CDR2: SEHNR and FQNEAQ (reference sequence). CDR3: CASSLADRGSYNEQFF. For the CDR3, the DNA is TGTGCCAGCAGCTTAGCTGACAGGGGCTCCTACAATGAGCAGTTCTTC.

In its sample, this clonotype was seen a few times. The rearrangement joins TRBV11-2 to TRBJ2-7, with 12 bases that match TRBD1. The CDR3 runs to 15 residues. Germline CDR1 SGHAT, CDR2 FQNNGV. Germline trimming cut 1 base from V and 5 bases from J; bases unmatched to any gene: 3. The CDR3: CASSLVGTGGDEQYF. CDR3 in DNA: TGTGCCAGCAGCTTAGTCGGGACAGGGGGCGACGAGCAGTACTTC.

This clonotype was seen a handful of times. The V gene is TRBV27, the J gene TRBJ2-7; 9 bases match TRBD1. Germline loops: CDR1 MNHEY, CDR2 SMNVEV (reference sequence). The CDR3 has 17 residues. V gave up 0 bases and J gave up 2 bases; unmatched junction bases: 8. CDR3: CASSLSTGTGLTYEQYF. As DNA, the CDR3 is TGTGCCAGCAGTTTATCAACCGGGACAGGGCTCACCTACGAGCAGTACTTC.

This clonotype was observed many times. The V and J genes are TRBV12-3 or TRBV12-4 and TRBJ2-5; D gene ambiguous. The CDR3 has 12 amino acids. The V gene lost 5 bases and the J gene lost 1 base, with 5 bases spanning the gap. The DNA for the CDR3 is TGTGCCAGCAGTCGACGCCAAGAGACCCAGTACTTC. Amino acids: CASSRRQETQYF.

The J gene is TRBJ2-2, the V gene TRBV20-1, with 7 bases lining up with TRBD2. V gave up 3 bases and J gave up 7 bases; unmatched junction bases: 11. CDR1 is DFQATT, CDR2 SNEGSKA, per germline (reference sequence). CDR3 length: 15 residues. This CDR3 is CSARGGGSKVGELFF. The CDR3 DNA is TGCAGTGCTAGGGGCGGCGGGAGTAAGGTCGGGGAGCTGTTTTTT.

Many counts were recorded for this clonotype. This chain joins TRBV29-1 and TRBJ2-7; D is possibly TRBD2 (6 bases). V dropped 5 bases and J dropped 0 bases, with 14 bases sitting between them. The CDR3 has 14 residues. Germline CDR1 reads SQVTM; CDR2 reads ANQGSEA. CDR3 sequence reads: CSVTGVLSSYEQYF. For the CDR3, the DNA is TGCAGCGTTACGGGGGTCCTTAGCTCCTACGAGCAGTACTTC.

The chain links TRBV6-5 to TRBJ1-1, with D unresolved. CDR3 size: 15 residues. Trimming took 2 bases from V and 0 from J, leaving 10 bases between them. Germline lookup yields CDR1 MNHEY and CDR2 SVGAGI. The CDR3 reads CASSYRVSMNTEAFF. CDR3 DNA sequence: TGTGCCAGCAGTTACAGGGTGAGCATGAACACTGAAGCTTTCTTT.

This clonotype was detected many times. V gene TRBV10-3 combines with J gene TRBJ2-2, with TRBD1 matching 7 bases. The germline CDR1 and CDR2 sequences are ENHRY and SYGVKD. The CDR3 extends over 14 amino acids. Germline trimming cut 6 bases from V and 1 base from J; bases unmatched to any gene: 2. The CDR3 nucleotides are TGTGCCATCAGGCGACAGGGGAACACCGGGGAGCTGTTTTTT. It is translated as CAIRRQGNTGELFF.

This clonotype was recorded a few times. The chain couples TRBV7-3 to TRBJ2-2, with D uncertain. The CDR3 loop spans 15 amino acids. V shed 4 bases and J shed 0 bases, with 9 bases lying between them. Germline assignment: CDR1 SGHTA and CDR2 FQGTGA. The CDR3 bases are TGTGCCAGCAGCTCCTATAGTTCGAACACCGGGGAGCTGTTTTTT. It is translated as CASSSYSSNTGELFF. Drawing the rest from reference TRBV7-3 and TRBJ2-2, the complete variable domain is GAGVSQTPSNKVTEKGKYVELRCDPISGHTALYWYRQSLGQGPEFLIYFQGTGAADDSGLPNDRFFAVRPEGSVSTLKIQRTERGDSAVYLCASSSYSSNTGELFFGEGSRLTVL.

This clonotype was recorded a few times. This chain uses TRBV7-2 with TRBJ2-1; no clear D gene. The CDR3 loop spans 16 amino acids. CDR1 and CDR2 (germline): SGHTA, FQGNSA. Trimming shortened V by 2 bases and J by 4 bases, and 15 bases separated the two germline ends. The CDR3 sequence is CASSLRGRAPYNEQFF. The CDR3 region has the DNA TGTGCCAGCAGCTTAAGAGGCCGAGCGCCTTACAATGAGCAGTTCTTC.

The V call is TRBV6-5, the J call TRBJ2-7; maybe TRBD1 (5 bases). Germline-derived CDR1 and CDR2 are MNHEY and SVGAGI. V gave up 4 bases and J gave up 3 bases, with 13 bases separating them. CDR3 length equals 14 residues. This CDR3 reads CASSLGHTGYEQYF. The CDR3 nucleotides read TGTGCCAGCAGTTTAGGACACACTGGCTACGAGCAGTACTTC.

This clonotype appeared many times. The rearrangement joins TRBV10-3 to TRBJ2-7; perhaps TRBD2 as D (6 bases). CDR3 length equals 12 residues. V dropped 8 bases and J dropped 1 base, with 9 bases sitting between them. CDR1 and CDR2 (germline): ENHRY, SYGVKD. The CDR3 DNA reads as TGTGCCATCGGAAGCGGGTCCTACGAGCAGTACTTC. Translating it yields CAIGSGSYEQYF.

J is TRBJ2-7 and V is TRBV5-1, with TRBD1 matching over 10 bases. Germline V lookup: CDR1 SGHRS, CDR2 YFSETQ. The CDR3 loop spans 15 amino acids. Trimming took 2 bases from V and 8 from J; bases not matched to a gene: 10. The CDR3 DNA reads as TGCGCCAGCAGCTTACGTGGGACAGGGGACGGGAAGCAGTACTTC. Translated, it gives CASSLRGTGDGKQYF.

There are many counts of this clonotype. This sequence joins TRBV25-1 and TRBJ2-3, with D possibly being TRBD1 or TRBD2 (5 bases each). This CDR3 region has 14 residues. Germline CDR1 MGHDK, CDR2 SYGVNS. Trimming took off 2 bases at V and 3 bases at J, with 9 bases between the two ends. As DNA, the CDR3 is TGTGCCAGCAGTGAAACTGGGGGTACAGATACGCAGTATTTT. Translated, it gives CASSETGGTDTQYF.

This clonotype was found many times. This chain joins TRBV6-5 and TRBJ2-1; D may be TRBD1 (5 bases). Trimming stripped 7 bases from V and 4 bases from J, with 14 bases between. Per germline, CDR1 MNHEY and CDR2 SVGAGI. CDR3 length: 14 amino acids. CDR3 nucleotide sequence: TGTGCCAGCATGGGGCTCAACCTATACAATGAGCAGTTCTTC. Protein sequence: CASMGLNLYNEQFF.